This is a list of T cell receptor beta chains from one sample in a study of shared clonotypes between healthy human individuals. Generated by immunoSEQ multiplex PCR, the TCRdb table keeps only in-frame clones and is missing some. The repertoire includes 950,000 to 1,100,000 clones, roughly 70% of them detected once, and approximately 1.5% sits in the top ten. Sequenced: memory CD4+ T cells sorted from blood. These receptors were obtained from a man in his late teens or twenties in good health. The CDR3 runs from the conserved cysteine through the conserved F or W. A D gene is named only where the DNA matches it firmly. The listing skips clone size in some rows; elsewhere it reads once, few, many or a size class.

V: TRBV7-2; size: .; D: TRBD1; J: TRBJ1-1; CDR3: CASSPRTGYMNTEAFF; DNA: TGTGCCAGCAGCCCCCGGACAGGTTACATGAACACTGAAGCTTTCTTT
V: TRBV9; size: few; D: .; J: TRBJ2-4; CDR3: CASSVGETLKNIQYF; DNA: TGTGCCAGCAGCGTAGGGGAGACGCTCAAAAACATTCAGTACTTC
V: TRBV27; size: .; D: TRBD1; J: TRBJ1-1; CDR3: CASSFYLNPGQVGTEAFF; DNA: TGTGCCAGCAGTTTCTACCTCAATCCGGGACAGGTCGGCACTGAAGCTTTCTTT
V: TRBV10-3; size: .; D: .; J: TRBJ2-5; CDR3: CAISPRGDKETQYF; DNA: TGTGCCATCAGCCCACGCGGGGACAAAGAGACCCAGTACTTC
V: TRBV7-2; size: .; D: .; J: TRBJ2-2; CDR3: CASSLLGGGNTGELFF; DNA: TGTGCCAGCAGCTTACTTGGCGGAGGGAACACCGGGGAGCTGTTTTTT
V: TRBV25-1; size: .; D: .; J: TRBJ1-1; CDR3: CASSRGAGDTEAFF; DNA: TGTGCCAGCAGTCGAGGGGCAGGGGACACTGAAGCTTTCTTT
V: TRBV7-9; size: .; D: .; J: TRBJ1-3; CDR3: CASSRMKGSGNTIYF; DNA: TGTGCCAGCAGCCGAATGAAAGGGTCTGGAAACACCATATATTTT
V: TRBV2; size: .; D: .; J: TRBJ1-6; CDR3: CASSPGQIYNSPLHF; DNA: TGTGCCAGCAGTCCGGGACAAATCTATAATTCACCCCTCCACTTT
V: TRBV28; size: .; D: .; J: TRBJ1-1; CDR3: CASSLGRSSAFF; DNA: TGTGCCAGCAGCCTGGGCCGAAGCTCGGCTTTCTTT
V: TRBV6-1; size: .; D: .; J: TRBJ2-7; CDR3: CASSALIGYEQYF; DNA: TGTGCCAGCAGTGCGTTGATTGGCTACGAGCAGTACTTC
V: TRBV30; size: .; D: .; J: TRBJ2-7; CDR3: CAWRGSGHEQYF; DNA: TGTGCCTGGAGGGGTTCCGGGCACGAGCAGTACTTC
V: TRBV7-9; size: .; D: .; J: TRBJ1-5; CDR3: CASSSESINQPQHF; DNA: TGTGCCAGCAGCTCGGAGTCGATCAATCAGCCCCAGCATTTT
V: TRBV10-3; size: .; D: .; J: TRBJ1-2; CDR3: CAISDTGANYGYTF; DNA: TGTGCCATCAGTGATACGGGAGCTAACTATGGCTACACCTTC
V: TRBV28; size: .; D: TRBD1; J: TRBJ2-7; CDR3: CASTLGGVIREQYF; DNA: TGTGCCAGCACCCTAGGGGGCGTGATACGGGAGCAGTACTTC
V: TRBV5-6; size: .; D: .; J: TRBJ2-2; CDR3: CASSLLTDTGELFF; DNA: TGTGCCAGCAGCTTACTGACAGACACCGGGGAGCTGTTTTTT
V: TRBV1; size: .; D: .; J: TRBJ1-4; CDR3: CTSSHFPGPGDSHLGEVANEKLFF; DNA: TGCACCAGCAGCCATTTTCCGGGGCCTGGGGACTCTCATCTTGGGGAAGTGGCTAATGAAAAACTGTTTTTT
V: TRBV5-6; size: .; D: .; J: TRBJ1-1; CDR3: CASRRTAMNTEAFF; DNA: TGTGCCAGCCGGCGGACAGCCATGAACACTGAAGCTTTCTTT
V: TRBV9; size: once; D: .; J: TRBJ1-2; CDR3: CASSVSGVGGYTF; DNA: TGTGCCAGCAGCGTTAGCGGGGTGGGTGGCTACACCTTC
V: TRBV5-4; size: .; D: .; J: TRBJ2-1; CDR3: CASSSGDISSYNEQFF; DNA: TGTGCCAGCAGCTCGGGTGACATTAGCTCTTACAATGAGCAGTTCTTC
V: TRBV2; size: .; D: .; J: TRBJ1-4; CDR3: CASRGEHLKLFF; DNA: TGTGCCAGCAGGGGGGAACACCTAAAACTGTTTTTT
V: TRBV2; size: .; D: .; J: TRBJ2-7; CDR3: CASSGVGVVSDEQYF; DNA: TGTGCCAGCTCCGGGGTAGGGGTAGTTTCCGACGAGCAGTACTTC
V: TRBV7-2; size: .; D: TRBD2; J: TRBJ2-7; CDR3: CASSPIAGGNSYEQYF; DNA: TGTGCCAGCAGCCCGATAGCGGGGGGGAACTCCTACGAGCAGTACTTC
V: TRBV6-1; size: .; D: TRBD1; J: TRBJ2-3; CDR3: CASSRQGVTDTQYF; DNA: TGTGCCAGCAGTCGACAGGGTGTGACAGATACGCAGTATTTT
V: TRBV9; size: .; D: .; J: TRBJ2-1; CDR3: CASSVVPGQRGFF; DNA: TGTGCCAGCAGCGTAGTTCCTGGTCAACGAGGGTTCTTC
V: TRBV10-3; size: once; D: .; J: TRBJ2-4; CDR3: CAISEGGPEEYF; DNA: TGTGCCATCAGTGAGGGGGGCCCAGAAGAGTACTTC
V: TRBV7-9; size: .; D: TRBD1; J: TRBJ1-4; CDR3: CASSAIRTGGEKLFF; DNA: TGTGCCAGCAGCGCTATTAGGACAGGGGGTGAAAAACTGTTTTTT
V: TRBV2; size: .; D: .; J: TRBJ2-7; CDR3: CASSLAGNEQYF; DNA: TGTGCCAGCAGCCTCGCGGGGAACGAGCAGTACTTC
V: TRBV7-9; size: .; D: .; J: TRBJ1-1; CDR3: CASSLEWAAGPEAFF; DNA: TGTGCCAGCAGCTTAGAATGGGCGGCCGGGCCCGAAGCTTTCTTT
V: TRBV4-1; size: once; D: TRBD1; J: TRBJ2-6; CDR3: CASSQRTGGSGANVLTF; DNA: TGCGCCAGCAGCCAACGCACAGGGGGCTCTGGGGCCAACGTCCTGACTTTC
V: TRBV6-4; size: .; D: .; J: TRBJ1-1; CDR3: CASSETLARVNTEAFF; DNA: TGTGCCAGCAGTGAAACCTTGGCCAGGGTGAACACTGAAGCTTTCTTT
V: TRBV21-1; size: .; D: .; J: TRBJ2-7; CDR3: CASSQLTRQGRYEQYF; DNA: TGTGCCAGCAGCCAATTAACGAGACAGGGTAGGTACGAGCAGTACTTC
V: TRBV7-9; size: .; D: .; J: TRBJ2-1; CDR3: CASSLALVTYNEQFF; DNA: TGTGCCAGCAGCTTAGCGTTGGTCACCTACAATGAGCAGTTCTTC
V: TRBV5-8; size: .; D: .; J: TRBJ1-6; CDR3: CASSLRGDRGSPLHF; DNA: TGTGCCAGCAGCTTACGCGGGGACCGCGGTTCACCCCTCCACTTT
V: TRBV10-3; size: .; D: TRBD2; J: TRBJ2-3; CDR3: CAISAILAGVTDTQYF; DNA: TGTGCCATCAGTGCTATACTAGCGGGAGTTACAGATACGCAGTATTTT
V: TRBV5-1; size: .; D: .; J: TRBJ2-6; CDR3: CASSRQSSGANVLTF; DNA: TGCGCCAGCAGCCGTCAGAGCTCTGGGGCCAACGTCCTGACTTTC
V: TRBV2; size: .; D: TRBD2; J: TRBJ2-5; CDR3: CASSVASGGVRETQYF; DNA: TGTGCCAGCAGTGTCGCTAGCGGGGGGGTTCGGGAGACCCAGTACTTC
V: TRBV2; size: .; D: TRBD2; J: TRBJ2-2; CDR3: CASKISGGDTGELFF; DNA: TGTGCCAGCAAGATTAGCGGGGGTGACACCGGGGAGCTGTTTTTT